Following are 32 T cell receptor beta chains from one sample sequenced in a study of vaccination and CD4 T cells after COVID-19. Treatment noted: roughly 10-day PBMC culture with coronavirus spike peptide pools or control peptides (ViraFEST assay). Sequencing of DNA taken from cultured CD4+ T cells relied on the Oncomine TCR Beta short-read assay. TCRdb analysed the PCR reads with MiXCR anew, one entry per CDR3 protein. The sample has some 15,000 distinct CDR3 sequences, under 40% seen once. No cognate antigen is known for these TCRs. The specimen was cultured CD4+ T cells from blood. The receptors come from a human donor with COVID-19.

This clonotype was observed a few times. The chain has TRBV20-1 and TRBJ1-2; TRBD1 aligns across 9 bases. Losses at the gene ends were 0 bases for V and 3 bases for J; bases not matched to a gene: 5. The CDR3 is made up of 15 amino acids. Per germline, CDR1 DFQATT and CDR2 SNEGSKA (reference sequence). CDR3 DNA: TGCAGTGCTAGAGACGGGACAGGGCGATACTATGGCTACACCTTC. It translates to CSARDGTGRYYGYTF.

This clonotype was picked up a small number of times. CDR3 bases: TGTGCCAGCAGTTTATCGCGGCCCGGCGGGGGGGCCCGGGAGACCCAGTACTTC. It specifies CASSLSRPGGGARETQYF. V usage is TRBV27 and J usage is TRBJ2-5; 9 nucleotides agree with TRBD2. There are 18 residues in the CDR3. In germline, CDR1 is MNHEY, CDR2 SMNVEV (reference sequence). The V gene end was trimmed by 0 bases and the J gene end by 5 bases; junction bases not matched to a gene: 13.

This clonotype was detected a few times. This chain uses TRBV6-1 with TRBJ1-1; weak D call: TRBD1 (6 bases). This CDR3 has 14 amino acids. CDR1 is MNHNS and CDR2 is SASEGT in the germline V gene. V lost 6 bases and J lost 1, with 12 bases in between. The CDR3 DNA is TGTGCCAGCAGGCTACCGGGACAGAACACTGAAGCTTTCTTT. Protein: CASRLPGQNTEAFF.

The chain combines TRBV5-1 with TRBJ2-5; 9 bases line up with TRBD1. The CDR3 is 15 amino acids. Germline loops: CDR1 SGHRS, CDR2 YFSETQ. Trimming at V came to 2 bases and at J to 2 bases, leaving 4 bases not matched to a gene. The CDR3 is CASSFTGGQQETQYF. Written as DNA, the CDR3 is TGCGCCAGCAGCTTCACAGGGGGCCAACAAGAGACCCAGTACTTC.

J is TRBJ1-3 and V is TRBV7-2; no firm D call. V lost 0 bases and J 0 bases, leaving 6 bases between the germline ends. This CDR3 comprises 15 residues. Germline CDR1 SGHTA, CDR2 FQGNSA. The CDR3 bases are TGTGCCAGCAGCTTAGCGAGGGACTCTGGAAACACCATATATTTT. Translation: CASSLARDSGNTIYF.

This chain uses TRBV28 with TRBJ2-7; D not resolved. V shed 6 bases and J shed 0 bases, with 12 bases lying between them. The CDR3 extends over 14 amino acids. Germline V gene sequence: CDR1 MDHEN, CDR2 SYDVKM. The CDR3 bases are TGTGCCAGCAGAAAAGACAACCTCTCCTACGAGCAGTACTTC. It is translated as CASRKDNLSYEQYF.

This clonotype was seen a few times. The chain has TRBV19 and TRBJ1-5; D is unclear. In germline, CDR1 is LNHDA, CDR2 SQIVND (reference sequence). V shed 5 bases and J shed 9 bases, with 14 bases lying between them. The CDR3 spans 13 residues. CDR3 sequence reads: CASSGGYSSPQHF. The CDR3 bases are TGTGCCAGTAGTGGCGGGTACTCCTCGCCCCAGCATTTT.

The chain couples TRBV18 to TRBJ1-5; 9 nucleotides line up with TRBD1. V trimming: 6 bases; J trimming: 6 bases; junction bases outside the gene matches: 9. Germline CDR1 and CDR2: KGHSH and LQKENI. This CDR3 is built from 15 residues. The CDR3 sequence: CASSQDRGEGQPQHF. Here the CDR3 DNA reads TGTGCCAGCTCCCAGGACAGGGGCGAAGGTCAGCCCCAGCATTTT.

This clonotype was seen a few times. This rearrangement joins TRBV20-1 to TRBJ2-7; tentative D call: TRBD1 (6 bases). This CDR3 is 15 amino acids long. Trimming took off 0 bases at V and 0 bases at J, with 12 bases between the two ends. In germline, CDR1 is DFQATT, CDR2 SNEGSKA (reference sequence). The CDR3 sequence is CSARENRDYSYEQYF. The CDR3, as DNA: TGCAGTGCTAGAGAAAACAGGGATTACTCCTACGAGCAGTACTTC.

The chain combines TRBV2 with TRBJ2-5; 9 bases match TRBD1. CDR1 and CDR2 (germline): SNHLY, FYNNEI. Trimming removed 7 bases from V and 5 bases from J; junction bases left unmatched: 17. This CDR3 region has 17 residues. The CDR3, as DNA: TGTGCCAGCAAGCAGAATATGTTGGGACAGGGCCCGGAGACCCAGTACTTC. Its protein is CASKQNMLGQGPETQYF.

CDR3 region: CASSNQGLHQGARYGYTF. CDR3 in DNA: TGCGCCAGCAGTAACCAAGGTTTACATCAGGGGGCGCGCTATGGCTACACCTTC. The chain carries TRBV10-1 and TRBJ1-2; 8 positions match TRBD1. J gave up 4 bases and V 5 bases, and 18 bases lay outside the gene matches. The CDR3 spans 18 residues. Germline V gives CDR1 WNHNN, CDR2 SYGVQD (reference sequence).

The J gene is TRBJ2-7, the V gene TRBV20-1; D gene ambiguous. CDR3 length: 12 residues. The V and J ends lost 4 bases and 0 bases respectively, with 7 bases between them. The germline V gene has CDR1 DFQATT and CDR2 SNEGSKA (reference sequence). CDR3 protein: CSATWDSYEQYF. In DNA form, the CDR3 reads TGCAGTGCTACCTGGGACTCCTACGAGCAGTACTTC.

This rearrangement joins TRBV5-5 to TRBJ1-4; D is unclear. The CDR3 is 13 amino acids. The V and J ends lost 0 bases and 8 bases respectively, with 8 bases between them. Germline V gene data show CDR1 as SGHKS and CDR2 as YYEKEE (reference sequence). The CDR3 coding sequence is TGTGCCAGCAGCTTGGACCGACGGGAAAAACTGTTTTTT. Translated: CASSLDRREKLFF.

The rearrangement links TRBV20-1 to TRBJ2-7; D is unresolved. The CDR3 consists of 11 residues. V lost 7 bases to trimming and J lost 0 bases, with 7 bases between them. CDR1 and CDR2 from the germline V gene are DFQATT and SNEGSKA (reference sequence). The CDR3 DNA is TGCAGTGGGGTCTCCTCCTACGAGCAGTACTTC. Its translation: CSGVSSYEQYF.

This clonotype occurred a few times. This chain links TRBV7-9 with TRBJ1-2, with TRBD1 as a possible D gene (6 bases). The germline V and J ends were trimmed by 5 bases and 7 bases, with 11 bases remaining between them. Germline V CDR1 and CDR2: SEHNR, FQNEAQ (reference sequence). CDR3 size: 12 residues. The CDR3 bases are TGTGCCAGCAGCGGCCAGGGGCGTGGCTACACCTTC. Its translation: CASSGQGRGYTF.

This chain uses TRBV6-1 with TRBJ1-1, with unresolved D. Trimming took 6 bases from V and 0 from J, leaving 17 bases between them. Germline values: CDR1 MNHNS, CDR2 SASEGT. CDR3 length: 16 amino acids. The CDR3 DNA is TGTGCCAGCAGCCACCGGGGAGTCAGCATGAACACTGAAGCTTTCTTT. The encoded protein is CASSHRGVSMNTEAFF.

The rearrangement uses TRBV10-3 and TRBJ1-1; no firm D call. V lost 5 bases and J 0 bases, leaving 16 bases between the germline ends. The V gene's germline CDR1 is ENHRY and CDR2 SYGVKD. The CDR3 runs 16 residues. The CDR3 bases are TGTGCCATCAGTTCCCCCCCGCGTCTGTTGAACACTGAAGCTTTCTTT. This codes for CAISSPPRLLNTEAFF.

In this sample, this clonotype turned up a few times. The V and J genes are TRBV19 and TRBJ2-5, with D perhaps matching TRBD2 (6 bases). The CDR3 is made up of 14 amino acids. V was pared by 5 bases and J by 4 bases, with 14 bases between. Germline V gene sequence: CDR1 LNHDA, CDR2 SQIVND (reference sequence). CDR3 sequence: CASSLGLRGETQYF. In DNA, the CDR3 is TGTGCCAGTAGTCTGGGGTTGCGGGGAGAGACCCAGTACTTC.

The V and J genes are TRBV28 and TRBJ2-2; possible D gene TRBD2, 7 bases. Germline values: CDR1 MDHEN, CDR2 SYDVKM. V lost 3 bases and J lost 1, with 15 bases in between. The CDR3 has 17 residues. This CDR3 is CASSFMRGGRNTGELFF. CDR3 in DNA: TGTGCCAGCAGTTTTATGAGGGGGGGCAGGAACACCGGGGAGCTGTTTTTT.

The chain joins TRBV30 to TRBJ2-3; D call uncertain. Trimming removed 4 bases at V and 4 bases at J, with 15 bases between. Germline-derived CDR1 and CDR2 are GTSNPN and SVGIG (reference sequence). The CDR3 extends over 14 amino acids. The CDR3 sequence: CAWKVGWSSDTQYF. DNA for the CDR3: TGTGCCTGGAAGGTTGGGTGGAGCTCAGATACGCAGTATTTT.

In this sample, this clonotype turned up a few times. V usage is TRBV7-2 and J usage is TRBJ1-2, with D possibly TRBD1 on 6 matching bases. CDR1 and CDR2 (germline): SGHTA, FQGNSA. Trimming pared 5 bases from V and 3 bases from J, leaving 16 bases between. The CDR3 contains 15 residues. The CDR3 nucleotides are TGTGCCAGCAGCGAGTCCTACAGGGCATACTATGGCTACACCTTC. Translated: CASSESYRAYYGYTF. Supplemented by reference TRBV7-2 and TRBJ1-2, the full variable domain reads GAGVSQSPSNKVTEKGKDVELRCDPISGHTALYWYRQSLGQGLEFLIYFQGNSAPDKSGLPSDRFSAERTGGSVSTLTIQRTQQEDSAVYLCASSESYRAYYGYTFGSGTRLTVV.

The chain carries TRBV6-1 and TRBJ2-2; D is tentatively TRBD1 or TRBD2 (5 bases each). The length of the CDR3 is 15 residues. Germline V lookup: CDR1 MNHNS, CDR2 SASEGT. The germline V and J ends were trimmed by 6 bases and 3 bases, with 14 bases remaining between them. The CDR3 loop is CASSPPGTHTGELFF. The CDR3 DNA reads as TGTGCCAGCAGCCCCCCTGGGACGCACACCGGGGAGCTGTTTTTT.

The V and J genes are TRBV6-5 and TRBJ1-2; D not certain. Germline CDR1 is MNHEY and CDR2 is SVGAGI. The CDR3 extends over 14 amino acids. The V and J ends lost 0 bases and 7 bases respectively, with 12 bases between them. For the CDR3, the DNA is TGTGCCAGCAGTTACTCCAACAGCCTTCGTGGCTACACCTTC. Translated, it gives CASSYSNSLRGYTF.

This clonotype is medium-sized within its sample. CDR3 amino acids: CASSPQRGGVDGYTF. For the CDR3, the DNA is TGTGCCAGCAGCCCCCAGCGCGGCGGTGTCGATGGCTACACCTTC. The chain uses TRBV4-2 and TRBJ1-2, with D unclear. Germline V gene lookup returns CDR1 LGHNA and CDR2 YNFKEQ. Trimming removed 4 bases from V and 6 bases from J, with 18 bases in between. The CDR3 covers 15 residues.

The V and J genes are TRBV6-2 or TRBV6-3 and TRBJ2-1, with 9 bases identical to TRBD1. V gave up 7 bases and J gave up 6 bases; unmatched junction bases: 4. This CDR3 has 13 amino acids. CDR1 is MNHEY, CDR2 SVGEGT, per germline. In DNA form, the CDR3 reads TGTGCCAGCACCGGGACAGGGTTCAATGAGCAGTTCTTC. This translates into CASTGTGFNEQFF.

This rearrangement joins TRBV19 to TRBJ1-3; tentatively, D is TRBD1 (6 bases). The CDR3 contains 15 residues. Germline V lookup: CDR1 LNHDA, CDR2 SQIVND (reference sequence). V gave up 6 bases and J gave up 0 bases, with 12 bases separating them. The DNA of the CDR3 is TGTGCCAGTAGCGGACAGCTCTCCTCTGGAAACACCATATATTTT. This translates into CASSGQLSSGNTIYF.

The J gene is TRBJ2-1, the V gene TRBV7-2, with 10 bases identical to TRBD2. Germline CDR1 reads SGHTA; CDR2 reads FQGNSA. J was trimmed by 5 bases and V by 7 bases; bases with no gene match: 5. This CDR3 spans 14 amino acids. Written as DNA, the CDR3 is TGTGCCAGCACTAGCGGGGGCTCTGACAATGAGCAGTTCTTC. This codes for CASTSGGSDNEQFF.

The J gene is TRBJ1-1, the V gene TRBV20-1; D might be TRBD1 (6 bases). V lost 6 bases and J 6 bases, leaving 14 bases between the germline ends. In germline, CDR1 is DFQATT, CDR2 SNEGSKA (reference sequence). This CDR3 region has 12 residues. Here the CDR3 DNA reads TGCAGTGCGTCAACAGGGAAGGCTGAAGCTTTCTTT. It specifies CSASTGKAEAFF.

The CDR3: CASSWQTGSSYNEQFF. The CDR3, as DNA: TGTGCCAGCAGCTGGCAGACAGGGAGCTCCTACAATGAGCAGTTCTTC. The chain is built from TRBV5-6 and TRBJ2-1; 7 nucleotides line up with TRBD1. Germline V CDR1 and CDR2: SGHDT, YYEEEE. The CDR3 consists of 16 residues. With V trimmed by 3 bases and J by 0 bases, 6 bases remained unmatched.

This clonotype appeared a few times. V gene TRBV20-1 combines with J gene TRBJ1-5; D remains unclear. The germline V and J ends were trimmed by 0 bases and 2 bases, with 8 bases remaining between them. This CDR3 comprises 14 residues. The V gene's germline CDR1 is DFQATT and CDR2 SNEGSKA (reference sequence). The CDR3 nucleotides are TGCAGTGCTAGAGATTCAAGGGGCAATCAGCCCCAGCATTTT. As protein: CSARDSRGNQPQHF.

This chain connects TRBV12-3 or TRBV12-4 to TRBJ1-4, with D tentatively TRBD1 (5 bases). V lost 3 bases and J 4 bases, leaving 9 bases between the germline ends. The CDR3 totals 14 residues. The CDR3 here is CASSLSGGNEKLFF. The CDR3 DNA reads as TGTGCCAGCAGTTTGTCGGGGGGTAATGAAAAACTGTTTTTT.

The V gene is TRBV20-1, the J gene TRBJ2-2; 9 bases line up with TRBD2. From germline, CDR1 is DFQATT and CDR2 SNEGSKA (reference sequence). The CDR3 is 16 amino acids. V lost 0 bases and J lost 6; bases outside the gene matches: 8. In DNA, the CDR3 is TGCAGTGCTAGAGATCCCCAGCGGGGGGTTTCCGGGGAGCTGTTTTTT. This codes for CSARDPQRGVSGELFF.